The sequence of this T cell receptor beta chain was determined in a study of T-cell memory formation after mild COVID-19. This clonotype has more than one count but fewer than ten. Its antigen is as yet unknown. Study conclusions and caveats: Clones that contracted from day 15 to 85 had balanced CD4/CD8; later expanders were CD4+ biased.

CDR3 length equals 14 residues. From germline, CDR1 is SEHNR and CDR2 FQNEAQ (reference sequence). Trimming took 4 bases from V and 6 from J, leaving 13 bases between them. One entry per CDR3 protein results from TCRdb running MiXCR on the 5' RACE reads. Here the sample spans about 350,000 distinct CDR3 sequences, roughly 13% being singletons. The receptor's source is a man younger than 30 who had mild COVID-19 (a few samples of this study predate the infection). Cell type and time point are not known. This chain links TRBV7-9 with TRBJ2-1; D gene ambiguous. The sample consisted of PBMCs or a T cell subset sorted from them (not recorded which). The CDR3 bases are TGTGCCAGCAGCTCGGCCGGGTCCAGCAATGAGCAGTTCTTC. Residues: CASSSAGSSNEQFF.